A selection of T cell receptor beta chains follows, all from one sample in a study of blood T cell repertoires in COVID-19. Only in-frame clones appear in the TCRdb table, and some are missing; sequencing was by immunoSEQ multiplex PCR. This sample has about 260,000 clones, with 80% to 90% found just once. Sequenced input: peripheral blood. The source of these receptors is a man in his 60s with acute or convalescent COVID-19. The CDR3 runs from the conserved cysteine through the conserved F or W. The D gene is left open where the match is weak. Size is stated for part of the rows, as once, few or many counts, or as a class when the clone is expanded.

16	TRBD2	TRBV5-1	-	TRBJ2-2	CASSLVLAANTGELFF	TGCGCCAGCAGCTTGGTACTAGCGGCGAACACCGGGGAGCTGTTTTTT
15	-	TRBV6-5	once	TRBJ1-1	CASSHRYSLNTEAFF	TGTGCCAGCAGTCACAGGTACAGTCTGAACACTGAAGCTTTCTTT
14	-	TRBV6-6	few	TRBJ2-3	CASSPPGDADTQYF	TGTGCCAGCAGTCCCCCCGGGGATGCAGATACGCAGTATTTT
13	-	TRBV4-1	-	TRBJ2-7	CASSLTVSYEQYF	TGCGCCAGCAGCCTAACAGTCAGCTACGAGCAGTACTTC
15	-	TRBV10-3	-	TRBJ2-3	CAITAGREGTDTQYF	TGTGCCATCACTGCCGGGCGGGAAGGGACAGATACGCAGTATTTT
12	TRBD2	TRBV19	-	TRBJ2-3	CASRIAGDTQYF	TGTGCCAGTAGAATAGCGGGAGATACGCAGTATTTT
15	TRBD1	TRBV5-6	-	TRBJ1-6	CASSLVDRGNSPLHF	TGTGCCAGCAGCTTGGTGGACAGGGGAAATTCACCCCTCCACTTT
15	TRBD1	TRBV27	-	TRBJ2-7	CASSFSGTGTYEQYF	TGTGCCAGCAGTTTCTCCGGGACAGGGACCTACGAGCAGTACTTC
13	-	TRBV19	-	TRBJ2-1	CASIQEGYNEQFF	TGTGCCAGTATACAGGAGGGGTACAATGAGCAGTTCTTC
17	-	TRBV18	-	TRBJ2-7	CASSLGNLALSSYEQYF	TGTGCCAGCTCACTAGGCAATCTAGCGTTGAGCTCCTACGAGCAGTACTTC
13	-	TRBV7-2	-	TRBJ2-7	CASSLVTGDEQYF	TGTGCCAGCAGCTTAGTAACCGGGGACGAGCAGTACTTC
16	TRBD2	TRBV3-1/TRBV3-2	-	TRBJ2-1	CASSPSGGHSYNEQFF	TGTGCCAGCAGCCCTAGCGGGGGGCACTCCTACAATGAGCAGTTCTTC
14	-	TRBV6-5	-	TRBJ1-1	CASSQRVRSTEAFF	TGTGCCAGCAGTCAACGGGTGAGGAGCACTGAAGCTTTCTTT
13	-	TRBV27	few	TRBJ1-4	CASSSSFNEKLFF	TGTGCCAGCAGTTCCAGTTTCAATGAAAAACTGTTTTTT
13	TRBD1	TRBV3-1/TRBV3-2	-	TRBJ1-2	CASSQRQGGGYTF	TGTGCCAGCAGCCAGAGACAGGGAGGTGGCTACACCTTC
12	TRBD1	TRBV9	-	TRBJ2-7	CASSVETGEQYF	TGTGCCAGCAGCGTAGAGACAGGGGAGCAGTACTTC
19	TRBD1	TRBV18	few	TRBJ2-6	CASSPQQTGGYSGANVLTF	TGTGCCAGCTCACCACAACAGACAGGGGGCTACTCTGGGGCCAACGTCCTGACTTTC
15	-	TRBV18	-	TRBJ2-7	CASSPPDGSRGEQYF	TGTGCCAGCTCACCACCGGACGGGAGTAGGGGCGAGCAGTACTTC
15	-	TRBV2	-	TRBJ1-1	CASSEGPGMNTEAFF	TGTGCCAGCAGTGAAGGGCCGGGGATGAACACTGAAGCTTTCTTT
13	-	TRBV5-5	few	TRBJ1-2	CASSLVGDYGYTF	TGTGCCAGCAGCTTGGTCGGGGACTATGGCTACACCTTC
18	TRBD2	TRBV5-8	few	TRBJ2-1	CASSLRGLAGGGYNEQFF	TGTGCCAGCAGCTTACGGGGACTAGCGGGAGGGGGCTACAATGAGCAGTTCTTC
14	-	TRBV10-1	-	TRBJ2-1	CASGLTGTYNEQFF	TGCGCCAGCGGATTGACAGGCACATACAATGAGCAGTTCTTC
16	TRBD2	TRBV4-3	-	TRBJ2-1	CASSQDWTSGAGEQFF	TGCGCCAGCAGCCAAGACTGGACTAGCGGGGCCGGGGAGCAGTTCTTC
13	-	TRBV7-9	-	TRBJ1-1	CASSFNRNTEAFF	TGTGCCAGCAGCTTCAACAGGAACACTGAAGCTTTCTTT
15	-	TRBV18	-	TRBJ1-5	CASSLNSYSNQPQHF	TGTGCCAGCTCACTTAACAGTTATAGCAATCAGCCCCAGCATTTT
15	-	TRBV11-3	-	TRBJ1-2	CASSLVPGNTPCYTF	TGTGCCAGCAGCTTAGTTCCCGGGAATACTCCATGCTACACCTTC
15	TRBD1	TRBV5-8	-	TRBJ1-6	CASSFQGARGSPLHF	TGTGCCAGCAGCTTCCAGGGGGCGCGTGGTTCACCCCTCCACTTT
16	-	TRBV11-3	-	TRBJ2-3	CASSFGRRGSPDTQYF	TGTGCCAGCAGCTTCGGACGGAGAGGGAGCCCAGATACGCAGTATTTT
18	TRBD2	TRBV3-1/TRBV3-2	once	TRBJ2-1	CASSQKDGSGGANNEQFF	TGTGCCAGCAGCCAAAAGGACGGTAGCGGGGGGGCAAACAATGAGCAGTTCTTC
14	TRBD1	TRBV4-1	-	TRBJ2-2	CASSQNTGVGELFF	TGCGCCAGCAGCCAGAACACAGGGGTCGGGGAGCTGTTTTTT
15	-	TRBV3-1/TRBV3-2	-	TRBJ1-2	CASSQGRGRTNGYTF	TGTGCCAGCAGCCAAGGAAGGGGGAGAACAAATGGCTACACCTTC
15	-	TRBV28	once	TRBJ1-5	CASSFRGRDNQPQHF	TGTGCCAGCAGTTTTAGGGGGAGGGACAATCAGCCCCAGCATTTT
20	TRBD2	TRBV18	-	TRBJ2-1	CASSSPNSGARLRGFNEQFF	TGTGCCAGCTCCTCACCGAATAGCGGGGCCCGGCTACGAGGTTTCAATGAGCAGTTCTTC
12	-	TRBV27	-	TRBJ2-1	CASSSGDNEQFF	TGTGCCAGCAGTTCAGGGGACAATGAGCAGTTCTTC
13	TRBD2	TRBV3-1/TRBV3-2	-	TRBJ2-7	CASSRSGGYEQYF	TGTGCCAGCAGCCGAAGCGGGGGCTACGAGCAGTACTTC
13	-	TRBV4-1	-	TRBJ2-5	CASSRGVQETQYF	TGCGCCAGCAGCCGCGGGGTCCAAGAGACCCAGTACTTC
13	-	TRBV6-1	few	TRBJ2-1	CATSEFSGNEQFF	TGTGCCACCAGTGAGTTTTCGGGCAATGAGCAGTTCTTC
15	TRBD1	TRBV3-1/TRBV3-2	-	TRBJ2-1	CASSLPGTAYNEQFF	TGTGCCAGCAGCCTTCCCGGGACAGCGTACAATGAGCAGTTCTTC
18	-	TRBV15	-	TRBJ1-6	CATSRDPRGSFGNSPLHF	TGTGCCACCAGCAGAGACCCCCGGGGATCCTTTGGGAATTCACCCCTCCACTTT
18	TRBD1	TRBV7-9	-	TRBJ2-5	CASSPIGPGGGYQETQYF	TGTGCCAGCAGCCCGATAGGGCCAGGGGGTGGGTACCAAGAGACCCAGTACTTC
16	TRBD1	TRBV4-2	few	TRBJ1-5	CASSQEKGQVNQPQHF	TGTGCCAGCAGCCAAGAGAAGGGACAGGTAAATCAGCCCCAGCATTTT
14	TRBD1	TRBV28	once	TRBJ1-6	CASTPGGYNSPLHF	TGTGCCAGCACTCCAGGGGGTTATAATTCACCCCTCCACTTT